This T cell receptor (beta chain) is from a study of blood T cell repertoires in COVID-19. The overall study: From the United States, Italy and Spain came samples of acute and convalescent COVID-19. Sources were T cells, B-cell-depleted T cells, or PBMCs; the material itself was cDNA or gDNA.

Per the study methods: Amplification of reference gene primers provided the estimated nucleated cell counts. The repertoire was sequenced with immunoSEQ multiplex PCR; TCRdb's copy has only in-frame clones and lacks some. From that table come the V and J calls and clone size; the DNA was used to work out D and trimming. The repertoire holds some 280,000 clones, with around 89% as singletons. The receptor's source is a woman aged 55-70 years with acute or convalescent COVID-19. The source material was peripheral blood.

This chain's CDR3 is CASSYGRDHQPQHF. The DNA for the CDR3 is TGTGCCAGCAGTTACGGCAGGGATCATCAGCCCCAGCATTTT. The chain links TRBV6-5 to TRBJ1-5, with D maybe TRBD1 (5 bases). With 2 bases removed from V and 5 bases from J, the gap between germline ends came to 10 bases. CDR1 is MNHEY and CDR2 is SVGAGI in the germline V gene. This CDR3 is built from 14 residues.